This T cell receptor (beta chain) was observed in a study of OX40 agonist ivuxolimab in advanced cancers. About the research overall: Of the participants, 40% had some prior anti-PD-1, anti-PD-L1 or anti-CTLA-4 therapy, which was allowed.

About this clone: Its specificity is not known.

Study observations and caveats: CD4+ and CD8+ blood T cells expanded clonally by week 6 at 0.1 to 3.0 mg/kg. Researchers did not determine the expanded peripheral T cells' antigen specificity.

Some clones are missing from TCRdb's copy, which holds only in-frame ones; the method was immunoSEQ multiplex PCR. The data contain nearly 20,000 clones, 86% of them singletons. Germline CDR1 and CDR2: SGHVS and FNYEAQ. The ends lost 2 bases at V and 1 base at J; junction bases unmatched: 4. This CDR3 has 16 amino acids. Here the sequenced sample was CD4+ or CD8+ T cells sorted from blood, taken in a trial of the OX40 agonist ivuxolimab. The V and J genes are TRBV7-6 and TRBJ2-4, with 8 bases aligning to TRBD1. The clonotype originates from an adult with an advanced solid tumor such as melanoma, head and neck, liver or kidney cancer. The chain's CDR3 is CASSLNRQGAKNIQYF. The CDR3 nucleotides are TGTGCCAGCAGCTTAAATAGACAGGGGGCCAAAAACATTCAGTACTTC.